This T cell receptor beta chain originates from a study of blood T cell repertoires in COVID-19. Method: immunoSEQ multiplex PCR; TCRdb's copy keeps in-frame clones and lacks some. This table holds about 470,000 clones, around 90% found once. Participants, roughly 18 to 90 years old, spanned about 26 US areas. Clinical histories supplied by participants themselves formed the basis of cohort assignment. Donors of Cohort 3 who recovered were those that had two negative PCRs, clearance, or symptom resolution. The sequence came from a woman between 18 and 29 years old who had recovered from COVID-19. Specimen: PBMCs or T cells enriched from blood (not recorded which).

The CDR3 region has the DNA TGTGCCAGCAGGGGACACCTATATGGCTACACCTTC. Translated: CASRGHLYGYTF. The chain couples TRBV25-1 to TRBJ1-2; possible D gene TRBD1, 6 bases. The CDR3 has 12 amino acids. Trimming stripped 6 bases from V and 5 bases from J, with 10 bases between. Germline V gene lookup returns CDR1 MGHDK and CDR2 SYGVNS.